This record looks at one TCR beta chain sequence and its context. Clones were sequenced by immunoSEQ multiplex PCR, and TCRdb holds only the in-frame ones, with some missing. Of roughly 170,000 clones listed, over 65% are singletons. This entry belongs to a study of blood T cell repertoires in COVID-19. V lost 4 bases, J lost 2 bases, and 14 bases lay in between. The CDR3 runs 15 residues. The germline V gene encodes CDR1 SGHTA and CDR2 FQGTGA. Sequencing was carried out using peripheral blood. The genes are TRBV7-3 and TRBJ2-5, with TRBD1 as a possible D gene (6 bases). The receptor was derived from a woman over 75 with acute or convalescent COVID-19. The CDR3 bases are TGTGCCAGCAGCTCCCAGGGGCTACGACAAGAGACCCAGTACTTC. This gives the protein CASSSQGLRQETQYF.